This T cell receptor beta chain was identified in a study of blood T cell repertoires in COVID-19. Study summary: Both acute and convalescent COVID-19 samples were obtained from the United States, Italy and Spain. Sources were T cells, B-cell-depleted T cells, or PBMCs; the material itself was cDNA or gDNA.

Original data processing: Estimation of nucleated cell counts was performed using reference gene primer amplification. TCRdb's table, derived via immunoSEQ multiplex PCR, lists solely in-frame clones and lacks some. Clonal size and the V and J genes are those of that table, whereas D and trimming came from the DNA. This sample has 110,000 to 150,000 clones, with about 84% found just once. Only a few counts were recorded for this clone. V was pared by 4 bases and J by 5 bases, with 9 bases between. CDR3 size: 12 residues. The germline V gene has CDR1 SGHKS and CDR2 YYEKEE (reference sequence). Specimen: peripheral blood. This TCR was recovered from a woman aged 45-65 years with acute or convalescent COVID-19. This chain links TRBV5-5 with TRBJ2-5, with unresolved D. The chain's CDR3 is CASSPTAETQYF. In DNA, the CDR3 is TGTGCCAGCAGCCCTACCGCCGAGACCCAGTACTTC.